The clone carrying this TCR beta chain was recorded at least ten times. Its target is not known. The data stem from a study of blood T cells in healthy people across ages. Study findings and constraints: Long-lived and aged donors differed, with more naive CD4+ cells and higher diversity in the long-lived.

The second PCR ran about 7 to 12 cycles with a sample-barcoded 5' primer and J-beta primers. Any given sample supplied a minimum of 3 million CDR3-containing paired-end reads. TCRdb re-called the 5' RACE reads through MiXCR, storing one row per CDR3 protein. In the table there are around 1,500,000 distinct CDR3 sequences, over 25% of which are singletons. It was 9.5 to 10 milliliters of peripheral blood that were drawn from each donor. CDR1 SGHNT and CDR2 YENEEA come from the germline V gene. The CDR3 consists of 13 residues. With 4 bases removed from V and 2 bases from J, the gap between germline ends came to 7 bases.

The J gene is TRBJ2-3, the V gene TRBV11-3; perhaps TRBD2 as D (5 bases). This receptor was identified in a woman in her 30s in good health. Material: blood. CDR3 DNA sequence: TGTGCCAGCAGCTCCCGGGACACAGATACGCAGTATTTT. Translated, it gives CASSSRDTDTQYF.